Following are 10 T cell receptor beta chains from one sample sequenced in a study of shared clonotypes between healthy human individuals. Clones were sequenced by immunoSEQ multiplex PCR, and TCRdb holds only the in-frame ones, with some missing. This table holds 110,000 or so clones, about two thirds found once. Sequencing input: memory CD8+ T cells sorted from blood. Subset defined: CD45RO+ cells pooled with CCR7-negative TemRA cells. These receptors all stem from a woman aged 25-40 years in good health.

This chain uses TRBV9 with TRBJ2-1; the D gene is possibly TRBD1 (7 bases). V shed 0 bases and J shed 9 bases, with 16 bases lying between them. The germline V gene encodes CDR1 SGDLS and CDR2 YYNGEE. The CDR3 loop spans 15 amino acids. The CDR3 sequence is CASSVGSEGAGEQFF. The CDR3 nucleotides read TGTGCCAGCAGCGTAGGGTCGGAGGGGGCTGGTGAGCAGTTCTTC.

This chain joins TRBV7-6 and TRBJ2-7; TRBD2 matches 7 bases. After removal of 0 bases from V and 0 bases from J, the junction contained 2 bases not matched to a gene. The CDR3 is 15 amino acids. Germline V gene data show CDR1 as SGHVS and CDR2 as FNYEAQ. CDR3 protein: CASSLATGGSYEQYF. The CDR3, as DNA: TGTGCCAGCAGCTTAGCGACGGGAGGCTCCTACGAGCAGTACTTC.

This clone was seen a single time. V gene TRBV28 combines with J gene TRBJ2-3; D is tentatively TRBD1 or TRBD2 (5 bases each). The CDR3 length is 15 residues. CDR1 is MDHEN, CDR2 SYDVKM, per germline. V lost 6 bases and J lost 4, with 17 bases in between. The CDR3 loop is CASSPRDGNSDTQYF. In nucleotides, the CDR3 is TGTGCCAGCAGCCCTCGGGACGGGAACTCAGATACGCAGTATTTT.

This clone came up a few times. As DNA, the CDR3 is TGCAGCGTTACTAATGGACAGTCTGGGGCCAACGTCCTGACTTTC. This codes for CSVTNGQSGANVLTF. The J gene is TRBJ2-6, the V gene TRBV29-1; maybe TRBD1 (6 bases). The V gene lost 5 bases and the J gene lost 1 base, with 12 bases spanning the gap. CDR1 is SQVTM, CDR2 ANQGSEA, per germline. The CDR3 runs 15 residues.

The chain uses TRBV19 and TRBJ2-1; 10 bases align to TRBD2. Germline CDR1 reads LNHDA; CDR2 reads SQIVND (reference sequence). The CDR3 loop spans 16 amino acids. V shed 10 bases and J 9 bases; nucleotides not matched to a gene: 18. CDR3 sequence: CATRGSGRRGSREQFF. The CDR3 bases are TGTGCCACAAGGGGTAGCGGGAGGAGGGGGTCGCGTGAGCAGTTCTTC. The full variable domain, rest sourced from reference TRBV19 and TRBJ2-1, is DGGITQSPKYLFRKEGQNVTLSCEQNLNHDAMYWYRQDPGQGLRLIYYSQIVNDFQKGDIAEGYSVSREKKESFPLTVTSAQKNPTAFYLCATRGSGRRGSREQFFGPGTRLTVL.

The chain links TRBV6-4 to TRBJ2-1; D is unresolved. Looked up from germline, CDR1 is MRHNA and CDR2 is SNTAGT. The CDR3 sequence is 16 residues long. Trimming removed 4 bases at V and 0 bases at J, with 13 bases between. The CDR3 spells CASSAEAFPSYNEQFF. The CDR3 coding sequence is TGTGCCAGCAGTGCGGAAGCCTTCCCCTCCTACAATGAGCAGTTCTTC.

A word on this clone: Different DNA sequences within this sample yield the same CDR3. The chain has TRBV2 and TRBJ2-3, with no clear D. The length of the CDR3 is 12 residues. CDR1 and CDR2 (germline): SNHLY, FYNNEI. Trimming removed 4 bases at V and 1 base at J, with 3 bases between. In nucleotides, the CDR3 is TGTGCCAGCAGTGGGGGCACAGATACGCAGTATTTT. It translates to CASSGGTDTQYF. The variable domain in full, with the rest retrieved from reference TRBV2 and TRBJ2-3, is EPEVTQTPSHQVTQMGQEVILRCVPISNHLYFYWYRQILGQKVEFLVSFYNNEISEKSEIFDDQFSVERPDGSNFTLKIRSTKLEDSAMYFCASSGGTDTQYFGPGTRLTVL.

The sample holds many counts of this clone. V and J are TRBV6-1 and TRBJ2-1, with 10 bases aligning to TRBD2. The CDR3 sequence is 15 residues long. The trim removed 8 bases at V and 4 bases at J, leaving 8 bases unmatched. CDR1 and CDR2 (germline): MNHNS, SASEGT. In nucleotides, the CDR3 is TGTGCCAGCTCCTCTCAAGCGGGGGGGTACAATGAGCAGTTCTTC. This codes for CASSSQAGGYNEQFF.

V gene TRBV27 combines with J gene TRBJ2-7; 7 nucleotides line up with TRBD2. Germline V gene data show CDR1 as MNHEY and CDR2 as SMNVEV (reference sequence). The CDR3 consists of 16 residues. Trimming at V came to 0 bases and at J to 2 bases, leaving 7 bases not matched to a gene. In DNA form, the CDR3 reads TGTGCCAGCAGTTTATCAGTGGGAGGGCCTCCCTACGAGCAGTACTTC. Its protein product is CASSLSVGGPPYEQYF.

The chain has TRBV5-1 and TRBJ1-2; the D is unclear. The CDR3 is made up of 14 amino acids. Germline V gene lookup returns CDR1 SGHRS and CDR2 YFSETQ. V lost 0 bases to trimming and J lost 5 bases, with 11 bases between them. Here the CDR3 DNA reads TGCGCCAGCAGCTTGGGGCAGCTGATGTATGGCTACACCTTC. Protein: CASSLGQLMYGYTF.